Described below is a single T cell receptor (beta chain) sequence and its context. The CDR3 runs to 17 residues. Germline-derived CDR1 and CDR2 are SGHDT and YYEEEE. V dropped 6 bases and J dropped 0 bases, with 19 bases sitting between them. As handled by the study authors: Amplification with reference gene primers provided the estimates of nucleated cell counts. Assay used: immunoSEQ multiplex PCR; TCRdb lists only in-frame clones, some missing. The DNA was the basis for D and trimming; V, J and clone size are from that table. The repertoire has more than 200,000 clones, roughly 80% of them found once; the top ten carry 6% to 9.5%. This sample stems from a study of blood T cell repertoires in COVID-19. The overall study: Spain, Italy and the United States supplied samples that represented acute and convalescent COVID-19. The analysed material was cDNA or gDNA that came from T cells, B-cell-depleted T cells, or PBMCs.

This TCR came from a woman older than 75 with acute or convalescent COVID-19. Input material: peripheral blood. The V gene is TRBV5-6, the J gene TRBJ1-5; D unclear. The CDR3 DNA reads TGTGCCAGCATCCAGTTAAGTCCTAGCGGTAGCAATCAGCCCCAGCATTTT. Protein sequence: CASIQLSPSGSNQPQHF.